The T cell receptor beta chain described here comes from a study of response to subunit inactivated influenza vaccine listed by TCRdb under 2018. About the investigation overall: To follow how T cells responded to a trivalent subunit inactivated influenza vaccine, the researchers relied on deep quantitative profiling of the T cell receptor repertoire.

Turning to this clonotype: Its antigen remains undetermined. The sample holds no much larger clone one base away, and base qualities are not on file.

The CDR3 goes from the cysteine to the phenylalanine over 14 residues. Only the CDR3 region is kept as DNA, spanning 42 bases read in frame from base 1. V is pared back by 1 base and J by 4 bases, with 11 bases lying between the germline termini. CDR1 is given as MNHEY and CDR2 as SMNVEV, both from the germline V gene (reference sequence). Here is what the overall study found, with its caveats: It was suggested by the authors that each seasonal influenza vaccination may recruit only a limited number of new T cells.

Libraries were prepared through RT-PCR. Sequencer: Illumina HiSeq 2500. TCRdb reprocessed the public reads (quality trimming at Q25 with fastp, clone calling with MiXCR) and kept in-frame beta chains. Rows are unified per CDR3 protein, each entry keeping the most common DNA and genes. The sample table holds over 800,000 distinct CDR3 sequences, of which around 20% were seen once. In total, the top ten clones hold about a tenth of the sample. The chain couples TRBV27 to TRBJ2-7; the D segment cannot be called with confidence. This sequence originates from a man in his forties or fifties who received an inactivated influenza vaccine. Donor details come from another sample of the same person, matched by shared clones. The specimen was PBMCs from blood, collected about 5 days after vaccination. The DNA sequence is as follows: TGTGCCAGCAGTTTATTGTCGTCCGGTTACGAGCAGTACTTC. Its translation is CASSLLSSGYEQYF.